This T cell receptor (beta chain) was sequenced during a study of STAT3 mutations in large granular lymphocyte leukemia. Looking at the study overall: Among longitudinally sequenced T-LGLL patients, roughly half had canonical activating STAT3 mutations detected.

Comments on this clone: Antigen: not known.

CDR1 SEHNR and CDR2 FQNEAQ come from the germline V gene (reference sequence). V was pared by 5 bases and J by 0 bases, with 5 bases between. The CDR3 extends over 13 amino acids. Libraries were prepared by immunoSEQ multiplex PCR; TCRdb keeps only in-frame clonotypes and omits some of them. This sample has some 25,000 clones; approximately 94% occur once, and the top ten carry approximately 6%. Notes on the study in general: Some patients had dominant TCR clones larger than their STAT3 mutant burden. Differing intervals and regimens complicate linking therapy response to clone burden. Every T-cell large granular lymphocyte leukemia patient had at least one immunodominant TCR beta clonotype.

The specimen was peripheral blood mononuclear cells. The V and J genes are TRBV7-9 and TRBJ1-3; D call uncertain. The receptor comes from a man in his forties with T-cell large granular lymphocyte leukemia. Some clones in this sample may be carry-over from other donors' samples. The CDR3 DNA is TGTGCCAGCAGCCACTCCTCTGGAAACACCATATATTTT. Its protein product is CASSHSSGNTIYF.